These 19 T cell receptor delta chains originate from one sample sequenced in a study of gamma-delta T cells after stem cell transplantation. TCRdb reanalysed the RT-PCR reads with CATT. The profile shows nearly 8,000 delta-chain clones, approximately 14% of them singletons. Sequencing was done on a sample of gamma-delta T cells. These receptors all come from a human donor. It is not recorded whose cells these are; they may come from a transplant donor.

As for this clone: A much larger clone lies a single base off, so this may be a read error. The V call is TRDV2, the J call TRDJ3; 8 bases map to TRDD3. V was clipped by 0 bases and J by 2 bases; unmatched bases: 14. The CDR3 has 21 amino acids. The germline CDR1 and CDR2 sequences are GEAIGNYY and EKD. This chain's CDR3 is CACDTSVGGSANPWDTRQMFF. CDR3 sequence (DNA): TGTGCCTGTGACACCAGCGTTGGGGGATCCGCTAACCCCTGGGACACCCGACAGATGTTTTTC.

This clone is medium-sized by share. The CDR3 sequence: CALGETWAPALTAQLFF. The CDR3 nucleotides are TGTGCTCTTGGGGAAACTTGGGCTCCAGCTTTGACAGCACAACTCTTCTTT. J is TRDJ2 and V is TRDV1; no clear D. Per germline, CDR1 TSWWSYY and CDR2 QGS. Deletions cut 2 bases from V and 0 bases from J, with 13 bases between. CDR3 size: 17 residues.

The chain recombines TRDV1 with TRDJ2, with 11 bases aligning to TRDD3. The length of the CDR3 is 18 residues. J gave up 3 bases and V 4 bases, and 10 bases lay outside the gene matches. The V gene's germline CDR1 is TSWWSYY and CDR2 QGS. The CDR3 loop reads CALGVPKLGDILTAQLFF. CDR3 DNA sequence: TGTGCTCTTGGGGTCCCCAAACTGGGGGATATCCTGACAGCACAACTCTTCTTT.

Comments on this clone: This specimen includes other DNA sequences encoding the same CDR3. V and J are TRDV1 and TRDJ1; D may be TRDD3 (6 bases). Germline V gene sequence: CDR1 TSWWSYY, CDR2 QGS. CDR3 length: 17 residues. The germline V and J ends were trimmed by 2 bases and 3 bases, with 19 bases remaining between them. The CDR3 region has the DNA TGTGCTCTTGGGGAAGCTCCCTGGGTGATACGCCCCGATAAACTCATCTTT. This sequence encodes CALGEAPWVIRPDKLIF.

Within the sample, this clone is medium-sized (0.01 to 0.1%). This rearrangement joins TRDV2 to TRDJ1; D remains ambiguous. The CDR3 runs to 17 residues. The germline CDR1 and CDR2 sequences are GEAIGNYY and EKD. Trimming pared 3 bases from V and 1 base from J, leaving 20 bases between. The CDR3 DNA reads TGTGCCTGTGACGATCAACCTGTACCCTGTTGCACCGATAAACTCATCTTT. As protein: CACDDQPVPCCTDKLIF.

V usage is TRDV2 and J usage is TRDJ1; D may correspond to TRDD2 or TRDD3 (5 bases each). Germline CDR1 and CDR2: GEAIGNYY and EKD. The CDR3 consists of 19 residues. Trimming cost V 4 bases and J 0 bases, with 26 bases left between them. CDR3 sequence reads: CACENLGFPPYSYTDKLIF. The CDR3 DNA reads as TGTGCCTGTGAGAATCTGGGCTTCCCGCCCTACTCATACACCGATAAACTCATCTTT.

About this clone: It differs at one base from a far larger clone, so likely a read error. J gene TRDJ3 was identified, but the V gene was not called; whether TRDD3, the table's D call, matches the DNA was not checked. The CDR3 spans 18 residues. This CDR3 is CSCPREGSRSWDTRQMFF. The CDR3, as DNA: TGTTCCTGTCCCCGAGAGGGGAGCCGCTCCTGGGACACCCGACAGATGTTTTTC.

For this clone: A far larger clone is only one base removed, so a read error is likely. The chain combines TRDV2 with TRDJ1, with 9 bases fitting TRDD3. The germline V gene encodes CDR1 GEAIGNYY and CDR2 EKD. CDR3 size: 14 residues. Written as DNA, the CDR3 is TGTGCCTGTGACATACTGGGGGACACCGATAAATTCATCTTT. Amino acid sequence: CACDILGDTDKFIF.

By proportion, this clone is medium-sized. The chain recombines TRAV29/DV5 with TRDJ1, with TRDD3 matching over 8 bases. Germline CDR1 is NSMFDY and CDR2 is ISSIKDK. CDR3 length equals 16 residues. Losses at the gene ends were 1 base for V and 2 bases for J; bases not matched to a gene: 10. The DNA of the CDR3 is TGTGCAGCAAGCATCAGCTGGGGGACGCCAACCGATAAACTCATCTTT. Protein product: CAASISWGTPTDKLIF. Supplemented by reference TRAV29/DV5 and TRDJ1, the full variable domain reads DQQVKQNSPSLSVQEGRISILNCDYTNSMFDYFLWYKKYPAEGPTFLISISSIKDKNEDGRFTVFLNKSAKHLSLHIVPSQPGDSAVYFCAASISWGTPTDKLIFGKGTRVTVEP.

The V gene is TRDV1, the J gene TRDJ3; 13 bases map to TRDD3. CDR3 length equals 23 residues. The junction had 13 bases not matched to a gene; V was cut back by 2 bases and J by 0 bases. The V gene's germline CDR1 is TSWWSYY and CDR2 QGS. This chain's CDR3 is CALGEGPNLLGDTGSWDTRQMFF. For the CDR3, the DNA is TGTGCTCTTGGGGAAGGCCCCAACCTACTGGGGGATACGGGCTCCTGGGACACCCGACAGATGTTTTTC.

This clone has ten or more counts. The chain has TRDV1 and TRDJ2; a weak D match, TRDD2 (5 bases). Per germline, CDR1 TSWWSYY and CDR2 QGS. The ends were cut back, 4 bases at V and 4 bases at J, with 19 bases in the middle. This CDR3 spans 17 amino acids. The CDR3 spells CALGALLRGFRTAQLFF. CDR3 coding DNA: TGTGCTCTTGGGGCTCTCCTAAGAGGATTTCGGACAGCACAACTCTTCTTT.

The chain carries TRAV29/DV5 and TRDJ1, with 7 bases lining up with TRDD3. This CDR3 comprises 15 residues. J was trimmed by 0 bases and V by 0 bases; bases with no gene match: 5. Germline loops: CDR1 NSMFDY, CDR2 ISSIKDK. The DNA for the CDR3 is TGTGCAGCAAGCGGTGGCTGGGGGTACACCGATAAACTCATCTTT. Protein sequence: CAASGGWGYTDKLIF.

This clone is judged medium-sized. The chain joins TRDV1 to TRDJ1; 12 bases match TRDD3. CDR1 is TSWWSYY and CDR2 is QGS in the germline V gene. The CDR3 has 20 amino acids. V was pared by 9 bases and J by 1 base, with 21 bases of the junction left unmatched. The CDR3 loop is CALSRRPYWGILWGTDKLIF. CDR3 DNA: TGTGCTCTGAGTCGCAGGCCGTACTGGGGGATACTATGGGGCACCGATAAACTCATCTTT.

V is TRDV3 and J is TRDJ3, with D tentatively TRDD3 (10 bases). V lost 5 bases to trimming and J lost 0 bases, with 23 bases between them. CDR3 length: 19 amino acids. Germline lookup yields CDR1 TVYSNPD and CDR2 GDNSRS (reference sequence). CDR3 region: CALLPTYWGISWDTRQMFF. For the CDR3, the DNA is TGTGCCCTCCTTCCTACGTACTGGGGGATCTCCTGGGACACCCGACAGATGTTTTTC. The full variable domain, rest sourced from reference TRDV3 and TRDJ3, is CDKVTQSSPDQTVASGSEVVLLCTYDTVYSNPDLFWYRIRPDYSFQFVFYGDNSRSEGADFTQGRFSVKHILTQKAFHLVISPVRTEDSATYYCALLPTYWGISWDTRQMFFGTGIKLFVEP.

Sample share makes this clone medium-sized. The chain is built from TRDV2 and TRDJ1; 13 bases fit TRDD3. The CDR3 consists of 20 residues. The V gene end was trimmed by 0 bases and the J gene end by 1 base; junction bases not matched to a gene: 13. Germline lookup yields CDR1 GEAIGNYY and CDR2 EKD. CDR3 nucleotide sequence: TGTGCCTGTGACACCAACGTACTGGGGGATACGAAGTTTTGCACCGATAAACTCATCTTT. Protein sequence: CACDTNVLGDTKFCTDKLIF.

Turning to this clone: This may come from a read error, since a much larger clone is one base off. This sample also contains other DNA sequences that code for the same CDR3. This rearrangement joins TRDV1 to TRDJ1; D could derive from TRDD1 or TRDD3 (5 bases each). Germline V gene sequence: CDR1 TSWWSYY, CDR2 QGS. This CDR3 comprises 18 residues. The CDR3 region is CALGEIRSRTGRTDKLIF. CDR3 bases: TGCGCTCTTGGGGAAATCAGGAGCCGTACTGGCCGCACCGATAAACTCATCTTT.

By its share, this clone is medium-sized (0.01 to 0.1%). The chain joins TRDV2 to TRDJ3; D remains unclear. The ends were cut back, 4 bases at V and 0 bases at J, with 12 bases in the middle. This CDR3 spans 17 amino acids. CDR1 is GEAIGNYY and CDR2 is EKD in the germline V gene. CDR3 sequence: CACEEMEASWDTRQMFF. The CDR3 bases are TGTGCCTGTGAAGAGATGGAGGCCTCCTGGGACACCCGACAGATGTTTTTC.

Relative to its sample, this clone is medium-sized. The chain has TRDV1 and TRDJ1; a weak D match, TRDD3 (6 bases). The V end lost 2 bases, the J end lost 1 base, and 14 bases lay between the germline ends. The CDR3 is 16 residues long. From germline, CDR1 is TSWWSYY and CDR2 QGS. Written as DNA, the CDR3 is TGTGCTCTTGGGGAATCAAGGGGGACCGGCACCGATAAACTCATCTTT. Translation: CALGESRGTGTDKLIF.

This clone is classed as medium-sized. The rearrangement links TRDV2 to TRDJ1; a weak D match, TRDD3 (6 bases). Germline V gene sequence: CDR1 GEAIGNYY, CDR2 EKD. This CDR3 comprises 17 residues. With 0 bases removed from V and 0 bases from J, the gap between germline ends came to 16 bases. This CDR3 reads CACDTVGGRGYTDKLIF. The CDR3 nucleotides read TGTGCCTGTGACACCGTAGGGGGAAGGGGGTACACCGATAAACTCATCTTT.